Shown below are 19 T cell receptor beta chains from a single sample sequenced in a study of T-cell memory formation after mild COVID-19. MiXCR was run by TCRdb on the 5' RACE reads, yielding one entry per CDR3 protein. The repertoire holds about 260,000 distinct CDR3 sequences, with approximately 8% as singletons. The sample taken for sequencing was PBMCs or a T cell subset sorted from them (not recorded which). The receptors stem from a man aged 18 to 30 who had mild COVID-19 (a few samples of this study predate the infection). Cell type and time point are not known.

This clonotype came up a few times. V is TRBV20-1 and J is TRBJ2-2, with D tentatively TRBD2 (6 bases). Germline-derived CDR1 and CDR2 are DFQATT and SNEGSKA (reference sequence). The CDR3 contains 16 residues. V shed 5 bases and J shed 5 bases, with 21 bases lying between them. In DNA form, the CDR3 reads TGCAGTGCTGCGTCTGGTAGCGGTCACCAAACCGGGGAGCTGTTTTTT. Translation gives CSAASGSGHQTGELFF.

This clonotype was recorded many times. The gene calls are TRBV20-1 and TRBJ1-2; D is ambiguous. The germline gives CDR1 DFQATT, CDR2 SNEGSKA (reference sequence). V lost 2 bases and J 4 bases, leaving 8 bases between the germline ends. The CDR3 totals 12 residues. CDR3 nucleotides: TGCAGTGCTAGAAAGTTGGTCTATGGCTACACCTTC. The encoded protein is CSARKLVYGYTF.

This clonotype was observed a handful of times. V and J are TRBV7-8 and TRBJ2-7, with TRBD2 identical over 8 bases. The CDR3 extends over 15 amino acids. Unmatched junction bases numbered 6, after V lost 2 bases and J lost 3 bases. In germline, CDR1 is SGHVS, CDR2 FQNEAQ. CDR3 region: CASSLHGGARYEQYV. The DNA for the CDR3 is TGTGCCAGCAGCTTACACGGGGGGGCTCGCTACGAGCAGTACGTC.

CDR3 sequence reads: CASSELASGGEQFF. CDR3 nucleotides: TGCGCCAGCAGCGAGTTGGCTAGCGGGGGGGAGCAGTTCTTC. This chain connects TRBV5-1 to TRBJ2-1; 11 bases line up with TRBD2. V trimming: 4 bases; J trimming: 10 bases; junction bases outside the gene matches: 7. This CDR3 has 14 amino acids. Germline values: CDR1 SGHRS, CDR2 YFSETQ.

Many counts were recorded for this clonotype. The gene calls are TRBV5-1 and TRBJ1-2; no clear D gene. The V end was cut by 2 bases, the J end by 0 bases, with 8 bases between. Germline V lookup: CDR1 SGHRS, CDR2 YFSETQ. The CDR3 has 14 residues. CDR3 residues: CASSFPGSNYGYTF. DNA of the CDR3: TGCGCCAGCAGCTTTCCAGGCTCTAACTATGGCTACACCTTC.

Ten or more counts support this clonotype. This chain connects TRBV4-3 to TRBJ2-7; TRBD2 matches 7 bases. V shed 1 base and J 6 bases; nucleotides not matched to a gene: 0. Looked up from germline, CDR1 is LGHNA and CDR2 is YSLEER. This CDR3 comprises 12 residues. CDR3 nucleotide sequence: TGCGCCAGCAGCCAAGGGGGGGGCGAGCAGTACTTC. Its protein is CASSQGGGEQYF.

This clonotype was observed many times. The gene calls are TRBV5-1 and TRBJ1-1; 11 bases line up with TRBD1. Germline V gives CDR1 SGHRS, CDR2 YFSETQ. CDR3 length equals 14 residues. The junction had 4 bases not matched to a gene; V was cut back by 4 bases and J by 5 bases. CDR3 DNA: TGCGCCAGCAGCCCTGGGACAGGGGGAACTGAAGCTTTCTTT. Translation gives CASSPGTGGTEAFF.

This clonotype turned up a few times. The rearrangement joins TRBV12-3 or TRBV12-4 to TRBJ2-7, with D perhaps matching TRBD2 (5 bases). The CDR3 length is 13 residues. The V end lost 5 bases, the J end lost 3 bases, and 11 bases lay between the germline ends. In DNA, the CDR3 is TGTGCCAGCAGTACCCGGGGTAACTACGAGCAGTACGTC. Protein: CASSTRGNYEQYV.

V usage is TRBV6-6 and J usage is TRBJ2-3; unclear D gene. Germline CDR1 reads MNHNY; CDR2 reads SVGAGI (reference sequence). The ends were cut back, 5 bases at V and 7 bases at J, with 22 bases in the middle. CDR3 length: 16 residues. CDR3 in DNA: TGTGCCAGCAGTCAGTCGAGGAGTCCCACCTCGAATACGCAGTATTTT. Its translation: CASSQSRSPTSNTQYF.

This clonotype was observed at least ten times. The CDR3 sequence: CASSLASGGADTQYF. In DNA, the CDR3 is TGTGCCAGCAGTTTGGCTAGCGGGGGGGCAGATACGCAGTATTTT. The genes are TRBV12-3 or TRBV12-4 and TRBJ2-3, with 12 bases identical to TRBD2. Trimming cost V 3 bases and J 4 bases; bases outside gene matches: 2. CDR3 length: 15 residues.

As DNA, the CDR3 is TGTGCCAGCAGCCAAGGGCAGGGGAGGGGGTTGAGCACAGATACGCAGTATTTT. Amino acids: CASSQGQGRGLSTDTQYF. The genes are TRBV3-1 and TRBJ2-3; a possible D gene is TRBD2 (7 bases). V gave up 1 base and J gave up 0 bases, with 17 bases separating them. CDR1 LGHDT and CDR2 YNNKEL come from the germline V gene (reference sequence). This CDR3 contains 18 residues.

This clonotype has a handful of counts. The chain employs TRBV7-9 and TRBJ2-5; D might be TRBD1 or TRBD2, each matching 7 bases. The germline gives CDR1 SEHNR, CDR2 FQNEAQ (reference sequence). The CDR3 consists of 16 residues. Deletions cut 3 bases from V and 4 bases from J, with 18 bases between. Here the CDR3 DNA reads TGTGCCAGCAGCTTCTCCAGGGGGGGACTCGCAGAGACCCAGTACTTC. Translating it yields CASSFSRGGLAETQYF. Variable domain in full (rest from reference TRBV7-9 and TRBJ2-5): DTGVSQNPRHKITKRGQNVTFRCDPISEHNRLYWYRQTLGQGPEFLTYFQNEAQLEKSRLLSDRFSAERPKGSFSTLEIQRTEQGDSAMYLCASSFSRGGLAETQYFGPGTRLLVL.

The chain recombines TRBV27 with TRBJ1-5; D is ambiguous. This CDR3 contains 12 residues. Per the germline V gene, CDR1 is MNHEY and CDR2 is SMNVEV (reference sequence). With 7 bases removed from V and 7 bases from J, the gap between germline ends came to 11 bases. In nucleotides, the CDR3 is TGTGCCAGCACCGAACGGTGGCAGCCCCAGCATTTT. Amino acids: CASTERWQPQHF.

Points on this clonotype: Mismatch with germline at one junction end may stem from a read error. This sequence joins TRBV12-3 or TRBV12-4 and TRBJ2-7; D may correspond to TRBD1 or TRBD2 (6 bases each). The CDR3 is 12 amino acids. In nucleotides, the CDR3 is TGTGCCAGCACTTTAGGGGGGCACGAGCAGTACTTC. Encoded protein: CASTLGGHEQYF.

This clonotype was recorded a few times. V is TRBV20-1 and J is TRBJ1-1; 7 bases are shared with TRBD1. The germline CDR1 and CDR2 sequences are DFQATT and SNEGSKA (reference sequence). J was trimmed by 1 base and V by 6 bases; bases with no gene match: 5. The CDR3 loop spans 13 amino acids. The CDR3 DNA reads as TGCAGTGCCACGACAGGGAAGAACACTGAAGCTTTCTTT. It codes for CSATTGKNTEAFF.

This clonotype was seen ten or more times. The chain joins TRBV4-1 to TRBJ2-2, with D possibly being TRBD1 (5 bases). CDR3 length: 17 amino acids. From germline, CDR1 is MGHRA and CDR2 YSYEKL. Trimming took off 1 base at V and 9 bases at J, with 21 bases between the two ends. This CDR3 is CASSQGTGSQVGWELFF. In DNA, the CDR3 is TGCGCCAGCAGCCAAGGAACAGGCAGTCAAGTTGGTTGGGAGCTGTTTTTT.

This clonotype was counted a few times. V and J are TRBV11-1 and TRBJ2-3; D ambiguous. This CDR3 contains 14 residues. Trimming removed 8 bases at V and 6 bases at J, with 18 bases between. Germline V lookup: CDR1 SGHAT, CDR2 FQDESV (reference sequence). DNA for the CDR3: TGTGCCAGCGGAGATCGATTGGCTTCCGATACGCAGTATTTT. Translation: CASGDRLASDTQYF.

The chain employs TRBV5-1 and TRBJ1-3; perhaps TRBD1 as D (5 bases). In germline, CDR1 is SGHRS, CDR2 YFSETQ. The CDR3 totals 16 residues. Trimming removed 0 bases from V and 0 bases from J, with 10 bases in between. The CDR3 DNA follows: TGCGCCAGCAGCTTGGGATGGGGCAGCTCTGGAAACACCATATATTTT. This translates into CASSLGWGSSGNTIYF. Drawing the rest from reference TRBV5-1 and TRBJ1-3, the complete variable domain is KAGVTQTPRYLIKTRGQQVTLSCSPISGHRSVSWYQQTPGQGLQFLFEYFSETQRNKGNFPGRFSGRQFSNSRSEMNVSTLELGDSALYLCASSLGWGSSGNTIYFGEGSWLTVV.

The chain links TRBV7-6 to TRBJ2-3; a weak D match, TRBD1 (6 bases). This CDR3 spans 15 amino acids. V shed 2 bases and J shed 0 bases, with 9 bases lying between them. CDR1 is SGHVS and CDR2 is FNYEAQ in the germline V gene. This CDR3 is CASSLLGASTDTQYF. The CDR3 DNA is TGTGCCAGCAGCTTACTGGGGGCAAGCACAGATACGCAGTATTTT. The full variable domain, with the rest looked up from reference TRBV7-6 and TRBJ2-3, is GAGVSQSPRYKVTKRGQDVALRCDPISGHVSLYWYRQALGQGPEFLTYFNYEAQQDKSGLPNDRFSAERPEGSISTLTIQRTEQRDSAMYRCASSLLGASTDTQYFGPGTRLTVL.